This T cell receptor beta chain was recovered during a study of identical twins. Everyone who donated was a healthy Caucasian. The cDNA had a unique molecular identifier and a template-switch universal primer site. Each CDR3 protein gets one entry after TCRdb re-called the 5' RACE reads with MiXCR. Altogether about 810,000 distinct CDR3 sequences are present, 9% to 15% being singletons, with the ten largest covering about 1.5%. General observations from the study: Beta out-of-frame sequences showed weaker excess twin sharing. High-abundance cord blood beta clonotypes had fewer insertions; memory repertoires showed none.

Remarks on this clonotype: Its specificity is unknown.

The V end lost 6 bases, the J end lost 3 bases, and 11 bases lay between the germline ends. Germline-derived CDR1 and CDR2 are LGHDT and YNNKEL (reference sequence). The CDR3 totals 13 residues. Another study also made use of these data, one on yellow fever vaccine responses in identical twins.

V usage is TRBV3-1 and J usage is TRBJ1-1; D may be TRBD1 (6 bases). Sequences were obtained from PBMCs. The origin of this receptor is a woman under 30 in good health. CDR3 sequence reads: CASRNREHTEAFF. CDR3 coding DNA: TGTGCCAGCAGAAACAGGGAACACACTGAAGCTTTCTTT.